Listed here are 15 T cell receptor beta chains from one sample, sequenced in a study of blood T cell repertoires in COVID-19. The data were produced by immunoSEQ multiplex PCR, yet TCRdb's version contains in-frame clones alone and is incomplete. The sample lists some 320,000 clones, 65% to 90% occurring once. The source material was peripheral blood. These receptors were collected from a human donor in a cohort sampled during active COVID-19.

This clone turned up a few times. This chain links TRBV4-2 with TRBJ2-3; 11 bases fit TRBD1. The CDR3 has 16 amino acids. In germline, CDR1 is LGHNA, CDR2 YNFKEQ. Losses at the gene ends were 0 bases for V and 4 bases for J; bases not matched to a gene: 3. CDR3 bases: TGTGCCAGCAGCCAAGAAACGGGACAGGGGGCAGATACGCAGTATTTT. Residues: CASSQETGQGADTQYF.

Note on this clone: The sample contains more than one DNA sequence encoding this CDR3. The chain has TRBV7-2 and TRBJ1-5; D remains unclear. Trimming cost V 2 bases and J 4 bases, with 3 bases left between them. Germline V CDR1 and CDR2: SGHTA, FQGNSA. The length of the CDR3 is 12 residues. CDR3 sequence (DNA): TGTGCCAGCAGCTTACCGAATCAGCCCCAGCATTTT. Protein product: CASSLPNQPQHF.

The chain has TRBV12-5 and TRBJ2-7; 7 bases match TRBD1. The junction had 7 bases not matched to a gene; V was cut back by 3 bases and J by 2 bases. Germline CDR1 and CDR2: LGHNT and FRNRAP. The CDR3 is 15 residues long. CDR3 region: CASGLDGQAAYEQYF. In nucleotides, the CDR3 is TGTGCTAGTGGTTTAGACGGACAGGCGGCCTACGAGCAGTACTTC. The entire variable domain, with the rest obtained from reference TRBV12-5 and TRBJ2-7, is as follows: DARVTQTPRHKVTEMGQEVTMRCQPILGHNTVFWYRQTMMQGLELLAYFRNRAPLDDSGMPKDRFSAEMPDATLATLKIQPSEPRDSAVYFCASGLDGQAAYEQYFGPGTRLTVT.

This chain connects TRBV12-3 or TRBV12-4 to TRBJ2-5; D call uncertain. The CDR3 spans 11 residues. V was clipped by 6 bases and J by 3 bases, with 5 bases between them. CDR3 in DNA: TGTGCCAGCAGCCCCAAAGAGACCCAGTACTTC. Its translation is CASSPKETQYF.

The rearrangement uses TRBV7-6 and TRBJ2-4; 16 bases agree with TRBD2. Germline V gives CDR1 SGHVS, CDR2 FNYEAQ. The CDR3 contains 20 residues. After removal of 8 bases from V and 2 bases from J, the junction contained 15 bases not matched to a gene. CDR3 sequence (DNA): TGTGCCAGCGAAGGATACGGGACTAGCGGGGGGGCCAGTACCAAAAACATTCAGTACTTC. It encodes CASEGYGTSGGASTKNIQYF.

The CDR3 coding sequence is TGCAGCGTTGAAGTGGGGCAGTTTAGCTATGGCTACACCTTC. Residues: CSVEVGQFSYGYTF. V and J are TRBV29-1 and TRBJ1-2; D may be TRBD1 (5 bases). Germline loops: CDR1 SQVTM, CDR2 ANQGSEA. This CDR3 spans 14 amino acids. The germline V and J ends were trimmed by 1 base and 4 bases, with 13 bases remaining between them. The entire variable domain, with the rest obtained from reference TRBV29-1 and TRBJ1-2, is as follows: SAVISQKPSRDICQRGTSLTIQCQVDSQVTMMFWYRQQPGQSLTLIATANQGSEATYESGFVIDKFPISRPNLTFSTLTVSNMSPEDSSIYLCSVEVGQFSYGYTFGSGTRLTVV.

The chain combines TRBV2 with TRBJ2-1; TRBD1 matches 7 bases. Germline V gene data show CDR1 as SNHLY and CDR2 as FYNNEI. Unmatched junction bases numbered 8, after V lost 3 bases and J lost 6 bases. The CDR3 is 15 residues long. CDR3 DNA: TGTGCCAGCAGTGATCTCGAGGGGGCGGTCAATGAGCAGTTCTTC. It encodes CASSDLEGAVNEQFF.

This rearrangement joins TRBV14 to TRBJ1-6, with D possibly matching TRBD1 (5 bases). V shed 4 bases and J shed 5 bases, with 18 bases lying between them. Germline CDR1 and CDR2: SGHDN and FVKESK. The CDR3 runs 17 residues. The CDR3 DNA reads TGTGCCAGCAGCCGAGCTGGAGGGGTCCTCAATAATTCACCCCTCCACTTT. Translation: CASSRAGGVLNNSPLHF.

The chain is built from TRBV5-4 and TRBJ1-2, with D possibly matching TRBD1 (5 bases). This CDR3 has 14 residues. Germline CDR1 reads SGHNT; CDR2 reads YYREEE (reference sequence). The V end was cut by 0 bases, the J end by 4 bases, with 10 bases between. The CDR3 region has the DNA TGTGCCAGCAGCTTGGAGGGGATTGCCTATGGCTACACCTTC. This encodes CASSLEGIAYGYTF.

Concerning this clone itself: A much larger clone differs from this one at a single base, so this may be a read error. V is TRBV6-1 and J is TRBJ1-1; TRBD1 aligns across 9 bases. The V segment lost 6 bases and the J segment 1 base; nucleotides outside the gene matches: 0. The CDR3 runs 13 residues. CDR1 is MNHNS and CDR2 is SASEGT in the germline V gene. CDR3 amino acids: CASRDRGNTEAFF. Here the CDR3 DNA reads TGTGCCAGCAGGGACAGGGGGAACACTGAAGCTTTCTTT.

The chain has TRBV12-3 or TRBV12-4 and TRBJ1-1; D call uncertain. This CDR3 has 12 amino acids. Trimming took off 6 bases at V and 4 bases at J, with 9 bases between the two ends. The CDR3 bases are TGTGCCAGCAGCAAAGAGGGCACTGAAGCTTTCTTT. Translated: CASSKEGTEAFF.

This chain uses TRBV6-6 with TRBJ1-1, with 9 bases lining up with TRBD1. Looked up from germline, CDR1 is MNHNY and CDR2 is SVGAGI (reference sequence). V lost 6 bases to trimming and J lost 5 bases; unmatched junction nucleotides: 10. The CDR3 has 15 amino acids. In nucleotides, the CDR3 is TGTGCCAGCAGCTCCGCCGGGACAGGGATGACTGAAGCTTTCTTT. Residues: CASSSAGTGMTEAFF.

This chain connects TRBV6-5 to TRBJ2-1; 12 bases match TRBD2. Germline CDR1 is MNHEY and CDR2 is SVGAGI. This CDR3 region has 14 residues. V was clipped by 6 bases and J by 7 bases; unmatched bases: 4. The CDR3 DNA sequence: TGTGCCAGCAGGACTAGCGGGGGAGATAATGAGCAGTTCTTC. Protein product: CASRTSGGDNEQFF.

The chain has TRBV5-1 and TRBJ2-6; D might be TRBD1 (5 bases). V gave up 4 bases and J gave up 0 bases, with 8 bases separating them. Looked up from germline, CDR1 is SGHRS and CDR2 is YFSETQ. CDR3 length equals 15 residues. CDR3: CASSRGNSGANVLTF. Here the CDR3 DNA reads TGCGCCAGCAGCAGGGGAAACTCTGGGGCCAACGTCCTGACTTTC.

This sequence joins TRBV5-6 and TRBJ2-7; TRBD1 matches 7 bases. V shed 2 bases, J shed 5 bases, and the junction held 7 bases outside the gene matches. The CDR3 totals 14 residues. Germline CDR1 and CDR2: SGHDT and YYEEEE. CDR3 nucleotide sequence: TGTGCCAGCAGCTTAGGTACAGGGGTCGACGAGCAGTACTTC. The encoded protein is CASSLGTGVDEQYF. The entire variable domain, with the rest obtained from reference TRBV5-6 and TRBJ2-7, is as follows: DAGVTQSPTHLIKTRGQQVTLRCSPKSGHDTVSWYQQALGQGPQFIFQYYEEEERQRGNFPDRFSGHQFPNYSSELNVNALLLGDSALYLCASSLGTGVDEQYFGPGTRLTVT.